This TCR beta chain emerged from a study of blood T cells in healthy people across ages. This clonotype appeared a few times. Germline V gene sequence: CDR1 MNHEY, CDR2 SVGEGT. This CDR3 spans 14 amino acids. The V and J ends lost 0 bases and 7 bases respectively, with 12 bases between them. For the second PCR, which ran for about 7 to 12 cycles, a sample-barcoded 5' primer and a J-beta primer mix were used. TCRdb re-called the 5' RACE reads with MiXCR, one entry per CDR3 protein. The top ten clones hold 25% to 30% of a sample with about 670,000 distinct CDR3 sequences, 40% to 45% of them seen once. This receptor was taken from an elderly man in good health. Source material: blood. The V gene is TRBV6-2 or TRBV6-3, the J gene TRBJ2-5; TRBD1 is a possible D gene (5 bases). As DNA, the CDR3 is TGTGCCAGCAGTTACTCTGCCCGAAGGGGGACCCAGTACTTC. Encoded protein: CASSYSARRGTQYF.